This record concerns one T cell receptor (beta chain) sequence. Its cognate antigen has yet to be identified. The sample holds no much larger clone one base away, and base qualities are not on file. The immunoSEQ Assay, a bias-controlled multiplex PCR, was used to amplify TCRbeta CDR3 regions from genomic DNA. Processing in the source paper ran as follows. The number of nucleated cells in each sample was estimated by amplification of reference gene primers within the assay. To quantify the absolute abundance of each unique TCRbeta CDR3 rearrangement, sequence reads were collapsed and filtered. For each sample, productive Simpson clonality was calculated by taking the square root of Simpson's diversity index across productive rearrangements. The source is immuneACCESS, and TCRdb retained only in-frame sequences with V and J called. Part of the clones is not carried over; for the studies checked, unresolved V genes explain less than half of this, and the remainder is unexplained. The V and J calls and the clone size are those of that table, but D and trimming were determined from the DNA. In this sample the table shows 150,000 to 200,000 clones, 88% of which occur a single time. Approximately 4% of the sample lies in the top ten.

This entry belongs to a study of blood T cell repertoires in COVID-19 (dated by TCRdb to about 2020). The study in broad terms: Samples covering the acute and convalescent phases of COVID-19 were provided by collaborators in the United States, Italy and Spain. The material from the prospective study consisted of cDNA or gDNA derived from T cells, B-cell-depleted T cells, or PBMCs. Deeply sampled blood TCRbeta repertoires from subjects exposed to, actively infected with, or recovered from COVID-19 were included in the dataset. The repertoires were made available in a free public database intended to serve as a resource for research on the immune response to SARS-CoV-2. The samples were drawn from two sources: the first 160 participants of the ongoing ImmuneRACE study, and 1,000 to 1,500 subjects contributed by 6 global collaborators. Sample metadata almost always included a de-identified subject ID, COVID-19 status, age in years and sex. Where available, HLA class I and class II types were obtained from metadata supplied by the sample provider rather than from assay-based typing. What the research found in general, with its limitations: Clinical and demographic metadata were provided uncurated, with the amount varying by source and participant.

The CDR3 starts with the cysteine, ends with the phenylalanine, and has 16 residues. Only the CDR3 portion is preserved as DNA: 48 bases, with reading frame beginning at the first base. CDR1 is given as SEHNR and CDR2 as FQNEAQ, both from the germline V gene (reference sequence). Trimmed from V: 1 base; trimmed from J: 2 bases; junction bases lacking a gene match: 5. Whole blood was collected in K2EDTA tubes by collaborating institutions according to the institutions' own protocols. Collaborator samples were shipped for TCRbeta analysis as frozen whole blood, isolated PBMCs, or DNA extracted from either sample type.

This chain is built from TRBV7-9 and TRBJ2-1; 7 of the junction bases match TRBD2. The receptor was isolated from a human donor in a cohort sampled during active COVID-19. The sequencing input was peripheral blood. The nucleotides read TGTGCCAGCAGCTTAGGACTAGCTAAAACCTACAATGAGCAGTTCTTC. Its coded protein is CASSLGLAKTYNEQFF. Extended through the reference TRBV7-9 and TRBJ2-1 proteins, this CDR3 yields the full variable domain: DTGVSQNPRHKITKRGQNVTFRCDPISEHNRLYWYRQTLGQGPEFLTYFQNEAQLEKSRLLSDRFSAERPKGSFSTLEIQRTEQGDSAMYLCASSLGLAKTYNEQFFGPGTRLTVL.